This T cell receptor beta chain stems from a study of blood T cell repertoires in COVID-19. At the level of the study: T cells, B-cell-depleted T cells, or PBMCs provided the cDNA or gDNA that served as material.

Profiled with immunoSEQ multiplex PCR; TCRdb holds only in-frame clones, not every one. The sample has 300,000 to 400,000 clones, around 85% seen once. With 3 bases clipped from V and 10 bases from J, the junction kept 5 bases outside the gene matches. This CDR3 is built from 13 residues. This chain connects TRBV12-3 or TRBV12-4 to TRBJ2-1; 8 bases are shared with TRBD1. The specimen sequenced was peripheral blood. The receptor's source is a human donor in a cohort sampled during active COVID-19. The CDR3 here is CASSLGTGKEQFF. Here the CDR3 DNA reads TGTGCCAGCAGTTTGGGGACAGGAAAAGAGCAGTTCTTC.